The T cell receptor (beta chain) described here comes from a study of vaccination and CD4 T cells after COVID-19. Trimming cost V 4 bases and J 8 bases, with 11 bases left between them. This CDR3 has 12 residues. Treatment here: roughly 11-day PBMC culture with coronavirus spike peptide pools or control peptides (ViraFEST assay). The authors cultured around 2.1 million PBMCs per well with roughly 9.8 IU/ml IL-2 and approximately 10 ug/ml peptide pools. With the Oncomine TCR Beta short-read assay, DNA from cultured CD4+ T cells was sequenced. Each CDR3 protein gets one entry after TCRdb re-called the PCR reads with MiXCR. This table has more than 12,000 distinct CDR3 sequences, roughly 36% appearing once. This clonotype was detected a few times. Its antigen is unidentified.

The sequence derives from a human donor with COVID-19. The sequencing sample was made of cultured CD4+ T cells from blood. The chain combines TRBV12-3 or TRBV12-4 with TRBJ1-2; D remains unclear. CDR3 nucleotide sequence: TGTGCCAGCAGTTATTCATTGAAGGGCTACACCTTC. Protein sequence: CASSYSLKGYTF.